This TCR beta chain was captured in a study of T cells after yellow fever vaccination. Trimming cost V 4 bases and J 4 bases, with 13 bases left between them. The V gene's germline CDR1 is SGHTA and CDR2 FQGNSA. The CDR3 consists of 15 residues. Study conclusions and caveats: The secondary T-cell response peaked on day 5, not day 15, but was weaker.

In its sample, this clonotype was seen a few times. 5'RACE template switching generated TCR cDNA, adding a universal primer site and UMIs. TCRdb itself ran the 5' RACE reads through MiXCR, one entry per CDR3 protein. Among just under 85,000 distinct CDR3 sequences, 13% were seen once, and the ten largest hold roughly 25%. The gene calls are TRBV7-2 and TRBJ2-2, with D tentatively TRBD2 (7 bases). The material was CD8+ T cells not binding an NS4B(214-222) dextramer, sorted from PBMCs, obtained approximately 20 days after the first yellow fever vaccination. This clonotype originated in a man aged 18 to 29 who received the YFV17D yellow fever vaccine. CDR3 amino acids: CASSYGGGPTGELFF. The CDR3 nucleotides read TGTGCCAGCAGCTATGGGGGGGGGCCCACCGGGGAGCTGTTTTTT.